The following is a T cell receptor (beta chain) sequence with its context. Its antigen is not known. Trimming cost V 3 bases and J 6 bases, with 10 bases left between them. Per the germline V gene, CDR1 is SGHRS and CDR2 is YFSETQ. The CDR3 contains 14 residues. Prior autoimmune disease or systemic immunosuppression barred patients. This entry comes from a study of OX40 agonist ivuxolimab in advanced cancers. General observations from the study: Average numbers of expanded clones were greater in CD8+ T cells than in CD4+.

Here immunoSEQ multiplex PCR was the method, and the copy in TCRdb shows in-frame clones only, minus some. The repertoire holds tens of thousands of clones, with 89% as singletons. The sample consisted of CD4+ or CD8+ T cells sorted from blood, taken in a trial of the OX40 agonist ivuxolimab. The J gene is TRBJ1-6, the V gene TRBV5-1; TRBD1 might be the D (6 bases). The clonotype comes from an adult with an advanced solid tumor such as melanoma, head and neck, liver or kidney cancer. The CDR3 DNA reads TGCGCCAGCAGCTCTGGACAGTCTAATTCACCCCTCCACTTT. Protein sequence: CASSSGQSNSPLHF.